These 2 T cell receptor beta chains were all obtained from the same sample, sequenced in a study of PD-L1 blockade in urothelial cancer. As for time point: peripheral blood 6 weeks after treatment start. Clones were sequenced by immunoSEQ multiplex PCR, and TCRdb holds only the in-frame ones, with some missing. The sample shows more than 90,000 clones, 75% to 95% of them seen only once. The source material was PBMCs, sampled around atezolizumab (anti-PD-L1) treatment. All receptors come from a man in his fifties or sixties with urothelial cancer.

This CDR3 is CASTTGGDANTIYF. DNA for the CDR3: TGTGCCAGTACCACGGGGGGGGACGCAAACACCATATATTTT. The rearrangement uses TRBV19 and TRBJ1-3, with D possibly TRBD1 on 5 matching bases. Trimming removed 7 bases from V and 6 bases from J, with 16 bases in between. CDR1 is LNHDA, CDR2 SQIVND, per germline (reference sequence). This CDR3 is built from 14 residues.

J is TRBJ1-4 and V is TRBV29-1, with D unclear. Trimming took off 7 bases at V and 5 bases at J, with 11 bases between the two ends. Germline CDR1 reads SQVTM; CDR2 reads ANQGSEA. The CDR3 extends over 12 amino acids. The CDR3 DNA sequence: TGCAGCGCGGACGGGGAGAATGAAAAACTGTTTTTT. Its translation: CSADGENEKLFF.